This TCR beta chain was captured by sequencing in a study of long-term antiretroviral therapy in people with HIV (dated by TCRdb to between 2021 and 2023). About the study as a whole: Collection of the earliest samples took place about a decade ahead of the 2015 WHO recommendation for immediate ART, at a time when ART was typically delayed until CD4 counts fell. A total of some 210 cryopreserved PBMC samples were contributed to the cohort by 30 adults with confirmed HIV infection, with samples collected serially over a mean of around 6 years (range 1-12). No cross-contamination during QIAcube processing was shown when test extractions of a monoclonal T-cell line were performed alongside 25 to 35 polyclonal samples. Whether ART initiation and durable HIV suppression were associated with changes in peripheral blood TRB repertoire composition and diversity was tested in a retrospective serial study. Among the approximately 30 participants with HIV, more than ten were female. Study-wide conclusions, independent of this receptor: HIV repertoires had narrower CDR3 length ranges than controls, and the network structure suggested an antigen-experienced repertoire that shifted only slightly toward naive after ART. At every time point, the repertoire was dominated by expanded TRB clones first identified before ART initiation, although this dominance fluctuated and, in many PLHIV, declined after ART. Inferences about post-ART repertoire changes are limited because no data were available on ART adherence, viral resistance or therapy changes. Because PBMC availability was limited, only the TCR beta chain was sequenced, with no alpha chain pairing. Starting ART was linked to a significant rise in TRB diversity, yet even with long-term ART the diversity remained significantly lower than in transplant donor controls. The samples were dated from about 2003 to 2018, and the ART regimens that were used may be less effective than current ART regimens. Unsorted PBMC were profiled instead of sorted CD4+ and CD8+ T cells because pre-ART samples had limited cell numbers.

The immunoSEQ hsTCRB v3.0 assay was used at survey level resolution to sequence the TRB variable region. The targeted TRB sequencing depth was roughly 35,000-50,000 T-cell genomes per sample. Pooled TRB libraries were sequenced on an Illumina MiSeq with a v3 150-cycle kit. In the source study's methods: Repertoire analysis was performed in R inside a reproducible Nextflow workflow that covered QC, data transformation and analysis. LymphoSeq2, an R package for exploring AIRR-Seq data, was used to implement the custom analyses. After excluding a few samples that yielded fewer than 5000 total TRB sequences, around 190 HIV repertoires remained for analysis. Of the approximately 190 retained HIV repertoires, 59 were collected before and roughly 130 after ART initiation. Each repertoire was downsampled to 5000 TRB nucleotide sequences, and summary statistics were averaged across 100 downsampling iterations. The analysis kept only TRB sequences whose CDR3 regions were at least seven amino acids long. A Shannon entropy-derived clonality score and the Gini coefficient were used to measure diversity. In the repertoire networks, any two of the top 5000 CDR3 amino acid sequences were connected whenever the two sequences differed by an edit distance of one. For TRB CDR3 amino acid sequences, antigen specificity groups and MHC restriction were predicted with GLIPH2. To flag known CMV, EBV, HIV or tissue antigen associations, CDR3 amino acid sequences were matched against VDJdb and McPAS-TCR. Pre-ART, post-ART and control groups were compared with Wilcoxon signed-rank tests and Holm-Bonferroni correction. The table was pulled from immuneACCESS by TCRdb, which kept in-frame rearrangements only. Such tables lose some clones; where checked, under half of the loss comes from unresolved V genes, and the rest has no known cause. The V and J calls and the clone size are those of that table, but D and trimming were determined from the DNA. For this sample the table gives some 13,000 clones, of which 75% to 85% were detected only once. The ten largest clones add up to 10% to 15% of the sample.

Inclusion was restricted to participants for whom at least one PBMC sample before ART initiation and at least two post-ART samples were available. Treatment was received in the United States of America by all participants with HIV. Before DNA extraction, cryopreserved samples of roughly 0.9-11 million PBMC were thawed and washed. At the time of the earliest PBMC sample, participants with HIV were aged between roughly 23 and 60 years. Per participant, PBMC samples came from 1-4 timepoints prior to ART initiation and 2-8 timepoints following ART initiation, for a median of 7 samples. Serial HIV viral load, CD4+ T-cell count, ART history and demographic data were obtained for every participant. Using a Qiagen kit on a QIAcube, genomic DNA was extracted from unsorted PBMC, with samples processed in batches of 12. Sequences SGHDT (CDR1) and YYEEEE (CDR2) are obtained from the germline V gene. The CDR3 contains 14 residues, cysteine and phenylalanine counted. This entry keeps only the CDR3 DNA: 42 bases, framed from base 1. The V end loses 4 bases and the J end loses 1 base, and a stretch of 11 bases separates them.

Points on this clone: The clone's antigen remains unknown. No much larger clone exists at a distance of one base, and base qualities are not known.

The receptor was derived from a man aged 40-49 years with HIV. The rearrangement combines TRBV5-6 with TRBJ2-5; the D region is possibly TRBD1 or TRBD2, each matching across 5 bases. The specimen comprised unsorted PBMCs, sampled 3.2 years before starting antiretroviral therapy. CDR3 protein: CASSARGLQETQYF. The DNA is TGTGCCAGCAGCGCCCGGGGCCTCCAAGAGACCCAGTACTTC.